This TCR beta chain was sequenced for a study of shared clonotypes between healthy human individuals. Study-level findings and limits: Sorted-subset samples were not fully sequenced, rarefaction indicated. Clonotype sharing among donors was expected to depend on sequencing depth.

On this clone itself: The antigen remains undetermined.

J was trimmed by 4 bases and V by 3 bases; bases with no gene match: 7. The CDR3 has 15 amino acids. In germline, CDR1 is LNHDA, CDR2 SQIVND (reference sequence). The table came from immunoSEQ multiplex PCR; TCRdb's copy has only in-frame clones and leaves some out. The table includes about 1.5 million clones, around 95% detected once. The chain combines TRBV19 with TRBJ2-3; 7 nucleotides agree with TRBD1. The sequence was obtained from a man aged 30-40 years in good health. The sample consisted of naive CD4+ T cells sorted from blood. Subset reported: CD45RA+ positively selected. The CDR3 protein is CASSIELTGADTQYF. CDR3 nucleotides: TGTGCCAGTAGTATTGAGTTAACAGGGGCAGATACGCAGTATTTT.